The sequence of this TCR beta chain was determined in a study of T cell responses to AZD1222 COVID-19 vaccine. This CDR3 contains 15 residues. The V gene end was trimmed by 0 bases and the J gene end by 2 bases; junction bases not matched to a gene: 1. The germline V gene has CDR1 KGHSH and CDR2 LQKENI. Libraries were prepared by immunoSEQ multiplex PCR; TCRdb keeps only in-frame clonotypes and omits some of them. The repertoire holds about 150,000 clones, around 90% seen once, with about 3.3% in the top ten. This clone was observed once. Pooled in the analysis were second doses at about 4 or about 12 weeks.

This specimen consisted of peripheral blood, obtained 28 days after the second AZD1222 dose. This chain connects TRBV18 to TRBJ2-7, with 10 bases aligning to TRBD1. This sequence was found in an adult who received the AZD1222 COVID-19 vaccine. Here the CDR3 reads CASSPPGQGAYEQYF. The CDR3 bases are TGTGCCAGCTCACCACCTGGACAGGGGGCCTACGAGCAGTACTTC.